The clone carrying this TCR beta chain was seen more than once but under ten times. Its target is unknown. This sample is drawn from a study of vaccination effects on CD4 cells after COVID-19. Across the whole study: Each participant was administered two doses of either the BNT162b2 or the mRNA-1273 vaccine. Points from the study as a whole: Within healthy vaccinees, only 1 of 255 vaccine-induced clones displayed cross-reactivity with common cold coronaviruses. Marked clonal contraction was seen late after vaccination (in both infection- and vaccine-induced clones).

Looked up from germline, CDR1 is SQVTM and CDR2 is ANQGSEA. CDR3 length equals 12 residues. Trimming took 6 bases from V and 8 from J; bases not matched to a gene: 6. Viral peptide pool expansion of antigen-specific CD4+ T cells preceded sequencing in the ViraFEST assay. The culture ran for 10 days before CD4+ T cells were isolated. Vaccinees lacked prior SARS-CoV-2 infection and tested negative for nucleocapsid antibodies. Repertoires were generated with immunoSEQ multiplex PCR, while TCRdb's copy carries only in-frame clones and drops some. The sample comprises tens of thousands of clones, roughly 76% of which are singletons, and 15% to 20% rests with the top ten.

The gene calls are TRBV29-1 and TRBJ1-4; 7 bases agree with TRBD1. The sample was CD4+ T cells from PBMCs cultured with SARS-CoV-2 spike peptides, taken before COVID-19 vaccination. The receptor was derived from a human donor who received a COVID-19 vaccine. The CDR3 nucleotides are TGCAGCGTCCAGACAGGGAGGGAAAAACTGTTTTTT. Its translation is CSVQTGREKLFF.